These 6 T cell receptor beta chains came from one sample sequenced in a study of glioma-infiltrating T cells. Using RNA template, CDR3s of TCR alpha and beta were amplified with iRepertoire arm-PCR. Each CDR3 protein is one row after TCRdb ran MiXCR on the multiplex PCR reads. The sample lists over 140,000 distinct CDR3 sequences; around 42% were seen once. The sample taken for sequencing was glioma tissue, nonneoplastic brain tissue, or PBMCs (not recorded which). These receptors were collected from a human donor with low-grade glioma or glioblastoma, undergoing nonglioma brain surgery, or in good health (not recorded which).

The chain carries TRBV20-1 and TRBJ2-6; D not resolved. The CDR3 extends over 14 amino acids. CDR1 and CDR2 from the germline V gene are DFQATT and SNEGSKA (reference sequence). The V gene lost 6 bases and the J gene lost 1 base, with 10 bases spanning the gap. The CDR3 nucleotides are TGCAGTGCAGAAGACTGGTCTGGGGCCAACGTCCTGACTTTC. Amino acids: CSAEDWSGANVLTF.

The V and J genes are TRBV12-3 or TRBV12-4 and TRBJ2-7; 13 bases are shared with TRBD2. With V trimmed by 5 bases and J by 7 bases, 11 bases remained unmatched. This CDR3 has 16 amino acids. The CDR3 nucleotides read TGTGCCAGCAGTCCTCGGACTAGCGGGAGATACAATGAGCAGTACTTC. Protein sequence: CASSPRTSGRYNEQYF.

The chain recombines TRBV7-9 with TRBJ1-5; no reliable D call. Germline V CDR1 and CDR2: SEHNR, FQNEAQ (reference sequence). The CDR3 sequence is 13 residues long. V was trimmed by 5 bases and J by 4 bases, leaving 9 bases between them. CDR3 protein: CASSLTLNQPQHF. CDR3 nucleotides: TGTGCCAGCAGCCTGACGCTTAATCAGCCCCAGCATTTT.

This clonotype appeared a few times. This chain connects TRBV6-1 to TRBJ1-3, with D possibly matching TRBD1 (6 bases). CDR1 and CDR2 (germline): MNHNS, SASEGT. Trimming pared 6 bases from V and 5 bases from J, leaving 26 bases between. This CDR3 is built from 18 residues. As DNA, the CDR3 is TGTGCCAGCAGCCCCTTACTTTCACAGGGCGTCAGTAGAAACACCATATATTTT. It encodes CASSPLLSQGVSRNTIYF.

The V and J genes are TRBV4-2 and TRBJ1-1; TRBD1 matches at 8 bases. The ends lost 1 base at V and 1 base at J; junction bases unmatched: 5. CDR3 length: 16 residues. Per germline, CDR1 LGHNA and CDR2 YNFKEQ. CDR3 sequence reads: CASSQVDRGRNTEAFF. The DNA of the CDR3 is TGTGCCAGCAGCCAAGTTGACAGGGGAAGGAACACTGAAGCTTTCTTT.

This clonotype has a handful of counts. V gene TRBV28 combines with J gene TRBJ2-1, with 10 bases identical to TRBD2. Trimming cost V 5 bases and J 7 bases; bases outside gene matches: 5. CDR1 is MDHEN and CDR2 is SYDVKM in the germline V gene. This CDR3 contains 14 residues. Here the CDR3 reads CASSGSGRRNEQFF. The CDR3 DNA is TGTGCCAGCAGTGGTAGCGGGAGGAGAAATGAGCAGTTCTTC. Complete variable domain (other parts from reference TRBV28 and TRBJ2-1): DVKVTQSSRYLVKRTGEKVFLECVQDMDHENMFWYRQDPGLGLRLIYFSYDVKMKEKGDIPEGYSVSREKKERFSLILESASTNQTSMYLCASSGSGRRNEQFFGPGTRLTVL.